This T cell receptor beta chain was observed in a study of T cell responses to AZD1222 COVID-19 vaccine. Germline CDR1 reads KGHSH; CDR2 reads LQKENI. The CDR3 spans 16 residues. The V and J ends lost 3 bases and 9 bases, in that order; junction bases with no gene match: 10. TCRdb keeps only in-frame clones here, not all; method: immunoSEQ multiplex PCR. The profile covers about 150,000 clones, with 92% appearing a single time and around 1.3% taken by the ten largest. The V call is TRBV18, the J call TRBJ1-6; 8 positions agree with TRBD1. Sequencing was performed on peripheral blood, taken on day 0 of AZD1222 vaccination. The source of this sequence is an adult in good health. As DNA, the CDR3 is TGTGCCAGCTCACCGGGGCAGGGGGCGACGGCTTCACCCCTCCACTTT. Its translation: CASSPGQGATASPLHF. Based on the CDR3 plus reference TRBV18 and TRBJ1-6, the full variable domain is NAGVMQNPRHLVRRRGQEARLRCSPMKGHSHVYWYRQLPEEGLKFMVYLQKENIIDESGMPKERFSAEFPKEGPSILRIQQVVRGDSAAYFCASSPGQGATASPLHFGNGTRLTVT.